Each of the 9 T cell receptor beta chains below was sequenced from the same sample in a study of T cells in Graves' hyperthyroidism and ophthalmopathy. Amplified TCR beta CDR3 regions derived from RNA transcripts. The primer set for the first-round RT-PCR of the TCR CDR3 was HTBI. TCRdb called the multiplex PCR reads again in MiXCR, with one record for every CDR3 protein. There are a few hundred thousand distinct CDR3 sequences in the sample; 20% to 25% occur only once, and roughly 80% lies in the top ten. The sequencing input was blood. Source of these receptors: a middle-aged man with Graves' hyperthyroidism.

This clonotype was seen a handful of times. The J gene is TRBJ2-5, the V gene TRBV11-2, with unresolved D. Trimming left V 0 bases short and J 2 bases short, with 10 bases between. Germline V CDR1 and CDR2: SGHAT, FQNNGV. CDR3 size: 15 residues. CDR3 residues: CASSLDIASQETQYF. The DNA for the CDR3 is TGTGCCAGCAGCTTAGATATTGCCAGTCAAGAGACCCAGTACTTC.

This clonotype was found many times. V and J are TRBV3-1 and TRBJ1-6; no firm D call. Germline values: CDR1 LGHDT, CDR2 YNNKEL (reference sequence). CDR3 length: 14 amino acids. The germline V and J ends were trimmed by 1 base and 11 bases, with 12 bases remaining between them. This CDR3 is CASSQGSRRTPLHF. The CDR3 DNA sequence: TGTGCCAGCAGCCAAGGTAGCAGGAGAACACCCCTCCACTTT.

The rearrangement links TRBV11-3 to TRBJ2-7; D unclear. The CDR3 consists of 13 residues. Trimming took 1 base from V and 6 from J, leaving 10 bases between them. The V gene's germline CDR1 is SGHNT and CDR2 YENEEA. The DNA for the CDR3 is TGTGCCAGCAGCTTAGTGCTGGATACCGAGCAGTACTTC. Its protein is CASSLVLDTEQYF. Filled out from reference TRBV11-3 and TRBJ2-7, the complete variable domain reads EAGVVQSPRYKIIEKKQPVAFWCNPISGHNTLYWYLQNLGQGPELLIRYENEEAVDDSQLPKDRFSAERLKGVDSTLKIQPAELGDSAVYLCASSLVLDTEQYFGPGTRLTVT.

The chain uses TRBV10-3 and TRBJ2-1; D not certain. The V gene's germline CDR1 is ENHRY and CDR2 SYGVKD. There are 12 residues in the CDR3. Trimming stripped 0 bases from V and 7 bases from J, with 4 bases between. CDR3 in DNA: TGTGCCATCAGTGAGTCCGCGAATGAGCAGTTCTTC. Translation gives CAISESANEQFF.

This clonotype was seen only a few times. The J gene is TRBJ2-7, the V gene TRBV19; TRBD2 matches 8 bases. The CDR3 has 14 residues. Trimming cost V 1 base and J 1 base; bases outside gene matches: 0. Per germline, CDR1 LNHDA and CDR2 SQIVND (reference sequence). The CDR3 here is CASSIAGGSYEQYF. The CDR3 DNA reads TGTGCCAGTAGTATAGCGGGAGGGTCCTACGAGCAGTACTTC. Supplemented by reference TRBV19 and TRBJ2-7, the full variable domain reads DGGITQSPKYLFRKEGQNVTLSCEQNLNHDAMYWYRQDPGQGLRLIYYSQIVNDFQKGDIAEGYSVSREKKESFPLTVTSAQKNPTAFYLCASSIAGGSYEQYFGPGTRLTVT.

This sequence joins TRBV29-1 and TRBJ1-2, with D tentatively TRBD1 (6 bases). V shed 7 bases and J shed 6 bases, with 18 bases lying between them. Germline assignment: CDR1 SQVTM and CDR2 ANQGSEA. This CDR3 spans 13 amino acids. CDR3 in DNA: TGCAGCGCTGAGGACAGCTTGTGGAATGGCTACACCTTC. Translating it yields CSAEDSLWNGYTF. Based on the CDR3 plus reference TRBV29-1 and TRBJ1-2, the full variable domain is SAVISQKPSRDICQRGTSLTIQCQVDSQVTMMFWYRQQPGQSLTLIATANQGSEATYESGFVIDKFPISRPNLTFSTLTVSNMSPEDSSIYLCSAEDSLWNGYTFGSGTRLTVV.

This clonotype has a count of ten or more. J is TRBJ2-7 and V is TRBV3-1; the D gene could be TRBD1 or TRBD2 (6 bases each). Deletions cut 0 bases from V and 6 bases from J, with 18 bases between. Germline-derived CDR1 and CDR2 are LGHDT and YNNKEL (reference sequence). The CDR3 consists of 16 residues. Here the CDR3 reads CASSQDLTGRTSEQYF. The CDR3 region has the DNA TGTGCCAGCAGCCAAGACCTAACAGGGAGGACTTCCGAGCAGTACTTC.

The CDR3 DNA reads TGCAGCGGCAAAAGGACGGAGGGCCTCGAAGCTTTCTTT. It specifies CSGKRTEGLEAFF. The chain has TRBV29-1 and TRBJ1-1, with D unclear. This CDR3 spans 13 amino acids. CDR1 and CDR2 (germline): SQVTM, ANQGSEA. V lost 7 bases and J 8 bases, leaving 20 bases between the germline ends.

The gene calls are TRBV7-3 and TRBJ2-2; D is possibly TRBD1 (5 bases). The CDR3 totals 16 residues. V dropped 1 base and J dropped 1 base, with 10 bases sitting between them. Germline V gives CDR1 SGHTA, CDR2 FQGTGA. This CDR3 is CASSLSGAGNTGELFF. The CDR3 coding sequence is TGTGCCAGCAGCTTAAGTGGGGCCGGGAACACCGGGGAGCTGTTTTTT.